The rows below give T cell receptor beta chains drawn from one sample of a study of cytomegalovirus exposure and HLA in healthy donors. The protocol was immunoSEQ multiplex PCR, while the TCRdb copy is restricted to in-frame clones and leaves out a portion. The profile shows 100,000 to 150,000 clones, roughly 77% of them singletons. The sequenced sample consisted of PBMCs. The receptors originated from a man in his late teens or twenties in good health and CMV-seronegative. CDR3s include the opening cysteine and the closing phenylalanine or tryptophan. Each record gives: J gene, V gene, clone size, D gene, CDR3 protein, CDR3 DNA. The D gene is left open where the match is weak. Size is stated for part of the rows, as once, few or many counts, or as a class when the clone is expanded.

TRBJ2-1	TRBV6-6	NA	NA	CASSYSEMGGYNEQFF	TGTGCCAGCAGTTACTCAGAGATGGGGGGCTACAATGAGCAGTTCTTC
TRBJ1-5	TRBV6-5	NA	NA	CASSPNWADQPQHF	TGTGCCAGCAGTCCAAACTGGGCCGATCAGCCCCAGCATTTT
TRBJ2-5	TRBV5-4	NA	TRBD2	CASSLSGGDETQYF	TGTGCCAGCAGCTTGAGCGGGGGTGACGAGACCCAGTACTTC
TRBJ2-3	TRBV4-3	few	NA	CASSQDDRFTDTQYF	TGCGCCAGCAGCCAAGATGACAGGTTCACAGATACGCAGTATTTT
TRBJ1-1	TRBV5-4	NA	TRBD1	CASSLWDRGDTEAFF	TGTGCCAGCAGCTTGTGGGACAGGGGTGACACTGAAGCTTTCTTT
TRBJ2-7	TRBV5-5	NA	TRBD1	CASHRGILQREQYF	TGTGCCAGTCACAGGGGGATTCTTCAGCGCGAGCAGTACTTC
TRBJ1-5	TRBV6-4	NA	NA	CATSLGGNQPQHF	TGTGCCACCTCCCTCGGTGGCAATCAGCCCCAGCATTTT
TRBJ2-3	TRBV9	few	TRBD2	CASSALAGGLTDTQYF	TGTGCCAGCAGCGCCCTAGCGGGGGGGCTCACAGATACGCAGTATTTT
TRBJ2-5	TRBV6-1	few	TRBD2	CASSVTSGALETQYF	TGTGCCAGCAGCGTGACTAGCGGGGCCTTAGAGACCCAGTACTTC
TRBJ2-1	TRBV6-1	NA	TRBD2	CATSGGGAAEQFF	TGTGCTACGAGTGGCGGGGGGGCCGCTGAGCAGTTCTTC
TRBJ2-4	TRBV6-1	NA	NA	CASSEQGAGAAKNIQYF	TGTGCCAGCAGTGAACAAGGGGCAGGGGCGGCCAAAAACATTCAGTACTTC
TRBJ1-2	TRBV5-4	NA	NA	CASSLEPGELRGYTF	TGTGCCAGCAGCTTGGAACCAGGGGAATTGCGGGGCTACACCTTC
TRBJ1-2	TRBV5-6	NA	NA	CASSPLTNYGYTF	TGTGCCAGCAGTCCCCTTACTAACTATGGCTACACCTTC
TRBJ2-7	TRBV11-2	NA	TRBD1	CASSWKDRVVYEQYF	TGTGCCAGCAGCTGGAAGGACAGGGTTGTCTACGAGCAGTACTTC
TRBJ1-1	TRBV11-2	NA	TRBD1	CASRHRSGGNTEAFF	TGTGCCAGCAGGCATCGATCAGGGGGGAACACTGAAGCTTTCTTT
TRBJ2-7	TRBV12-5	NA	NA	CASGLVLSGLTSEQYF	TGTGCTAGTGGTTTGGTACTTTCAGGTCTCACATCCGAGCAGTACTTC
TRBJ2-5	TRBV5-4	NA	TRBD1	CASSLEGTGSRETQYF	TGTGCCAGCAGCTTGGAAGGGACAGGGAGTAGGGAGACCCAGTACTTC
TRBJ2-3	TRBV18	once	TRBD1	CASSPNRGTDTQYF	TGTGCCAGCTCACCTAACAGGGGGACAGATACGCAGTATTTT
TRBJ2-7	TRBV19	NA	TRBD2	CASSIPPSGSATKQYF	TGTGCCAGTAGTATCCCCCCTAGCGGTTCTGCTACGAAGCAGTACTTC
TRBJ2-7	TRBV5-8	NA	NA	CASSPPGPGGSYEQYF	TGTGCCAGCAGCCCCCCAGGACCTGGAGGGTCCTACGAGCAGTACTTC
TRBJ1-3	TRBV19	NA	TRBD1	CAATAPGQGNTIYF	TGTGCCGCGACAGCCCCGGGACAGGGAAACACCATATATTTT
TRBJ2-5	TRBV21-1	NA	NA	CASSKIGKTGTEETQYF	TGTGCCAGCAGCAAAATCGGGAAAACCGGGACAGAAGAGACCCAGTACTTC
TRBJ1-6	TRBV9	NA	NA	CASSAGVAYNSPLHF	TGTGCCAGCAGCGCAGGGGTAGCCTATAATTCACCCCTCCACTTT
TRBJ2-7	TRBV9	NA	NA	CASSPPDRTYEQYF	TGTGCCAGCAGCCCACCCGACAGGACCTACGAGCAGTACTTC
TRBJ2-7	TRBV7-6	NA	TRBD1	CASSPADRAYEQYF	TGTGCCAGCAGCCCCGCCGACAGGGCCTACGAGCAGTACTTC
TRBJ2-7	TRBV14	once	NA	CASSHQEWPEAYEQYF	TGTGCCAGCAGCCACCAAGAATGGCCAGAGGCCTACGAGCAGTACTTC
TRBJ2-3	TRBV7-6	few	TRBD1	CASKGADITDTQYF	TGTGCCAGCAAGGGGGCCGATATCACAGATACGCAGTATTTT
TRBJ2-1	TRBV6-1	NA	NA	CASWRGQNEQFF	TGTGCCAGCTGGAGGGGTCAGAATGAGCAGTTCTTC
TRBJ2-1	TRBV2	once	TRBD2	CASSQSGGRNEQFF	TGTGCCAGCAGCCAGAGCGGGGGGAGGAATGAGCAGTTCTTC
TRBJ1-1	TRBV6-6	NA	NA	CASTIGSYLRTEAFF	TGTGCCAGCACCATCGGGAGCTACTTGAGGACTGAAGCTTTCTTT
TRBJ2-2	TRBV4-3	NA	TRBD2	CASSQGLAGVGELFF	TGCGCCAGCAGCCAAGGACTAGCGGGGGTCGGGGAGCTGTTTTTT
TRBJ1-1	TRBV4-3	NA	TRBD1	CASSQAGQGPAAFF	TGCGCCAGCAGCCAAGCGGGACAGGGCCCAGCCGCTTTCTTT
TRBJ1-2	TRBV10-1	NA	NA	CASALDGQGSYGYTF	TGCGCCAGCGCTTTGGACGGCCAGGGGTCCTATGGCTACACCTTC
TRBJ1-2	TRBV6-6	NA	TRBD1	CASSYSGQGAEGYTF	TGTGCCAGCAGTTACTCTGGACAGGGGGCTGAAGGCTACACCTTC
TRBJ1-5	TRBV9	NA	TRBD1	CASSVDGTGNQPQHF	TGTGCCAGCAGCGTAGACGGGACAGGCAATCAGCCCCAGCATTTT
TRBJ2-5	TRBV18	NA	TRBD2	CASSPRTSGAGETQYF	TGTGCCAGCTCACCACGGACTAGCGGGGCGGGGGAGACCCAGTACTTC
TRBJ2-4	TRBV5-6	NA	NA	CASSLGVDIQYF	TGTGCCAGCAGCTTAGGAGTTGACATTCAGTACTTC
TRBJ2-7	TRBV11-2	once	NA	CASSLELISYEQYF	TGTGCCAGCAGCTTAGAACTGATATCCTACGAGCAGTACTTC
TRBJ2-5	TRBV7-3	NA	TRBD2	CASSLTRTSGGAVGETQYF	TGTGCCAGCAGCTTAACCAGGACTAGCGGGGGGGCTGTTGGAGAGACCCAGTACTTC
TRBJ2-7	TRBV5-6	NA	NA	CASSLRQVTYEQYF	TGTGCCAGCAGCTTGCGACAGGTGACCTACGAGCAGTACTTC
TRBJ2-5	TRBV5-4	once	NA	CASSLPGKGETQYF	TGTGCCAGCAGCTTGCCAGGAAAGGGGGAGACCCAGTACTTC
TRBJ1-6	TRBV4-1	NA	NA	CASSQVFEGNSPLHF	TGCGCCAGCAGCCAAGTATTTGAGGGTAATTCACCCCTCCACTTT
TRBJ1-5	TRBV15	NA	NA	CATSRDRGARNQPQHF	TGTGCCACCAGCAGAGATCGGGGGGCTCGGAATCAGCCCCAGCATTTT
TRBJ1-1	TRBV11-1	few	NA	CASSLAESTEAFF	TGTGCCAGCAGCTTAGCGGAGAGTACTGAAGCTTTCTTT
TRBJ1-1	TRBV7-9	NA	NA	CASSSKPGTKRTEAFF	TGTGCCAGCAGCTCCAAACCCGGGACAAAAAGGACTGAAGCTTTCTTT
TRBJ2-7	TRBV6-1	NA	NA	CASSVNEQYF	TGTGCCAGCAGTGTTAACGAGCAGTACTTC
TRBJ1-4	TRBV19	once	NA	CASSPRGDGGEKLFF	TGTGCCAGTAGTCCAAGAGGGGACGGGGGTGAAAAACTGTTTTTT
TRBJ1-2	TRBV2	once	TRBD1	CASSGTGDGYTF	TGTGCCAGCAGCGGCACAGGGGACGGCTACACCTTC
TRBJ1-2	TRBV4-3	NA	NA	CASSQGQHYGYTF	TGCGCCAGCAGCCAAGGGCAACACTATGGCTACACCTTC
TRBJ2-5	TRBV4-3	NA	TRBD1	CASSPGQRGGQETQYF	TGCGCCAGCAGCCCGGGACAGAGGGGTGGACAAGAGACCCAGTACTTC
TRBJ2-3	TRBV7-2	NA	TRBD2	CASGDSGEGDTQYF	TGTGCCAGCGGTGATAGCGGGGAGGGAGATACGCAGTATTTT
TRBJ1-5	TRBV29-1	NA	NA	CSVGVTEFQPQHF	TGCAGCGTTGGGGTAACAGAATTCCAGCCCCAGCATTTT
TRBJ1-6	TRBV6-5	NA	NA	CASRDGQSINSPLHF	TGTGCCAGCAGGGACGGACAGTCCATTAATTCACCCCTCCACTTT
TRBJ2-1	TRBV7-9	NA	NA	CASSLPGESSYNEQFF	TGTGCCAGCAGCTTACCCGGGGAGAGCTCCTACAATGAGCAGTTCTTC
TRBJ2-3	TRBV28	NA	NA	CASRGQGLDTQYF	TGTGCCAGCAGGGGGCAAGGGCTGGATACGCAGTATTTT
TRBJ1-5	TRBV15	NA	TRBD1	CATSPADRGASQPQHF	TGTGCCACCAGCCCTGCGGACAGGGGAGCGAGTCAGCCCCAGCATTTT
TRBJ1-1	TRBV5-8	once	NA	CASSLDRVNTEAFF	TGTGCCAGCAGCTTGGACAGGGTGAACACTGAAGCTTTCTTT
TRBJ1-1	TRBV7-9	NA	TRBD1	CSSSQSTGNSQYTEAFF	TGTTCCAGCAGCCAATCGACAGGGAACAGCCAGTACACTGAAGCTTTCTTT
TRBJ2-1	TRBV4-1	NA	TRBD1	CASGTGKNNEQFF	TGCGCCAGCGGGACAGGGAAAAACAATGAGCAGTTCTTC
TRBJ2-7	TRBV5-1	NA	TRBD2	CASSLIAGGYYEQYF	TGCGCCAGCAGTCTTATAGCGGGGGGGTACTACGAGCAGTACTTC